Listed below are T cell receptor beta chains from one sample, sequenced in a study of cytomegalovirus exposure and HLA in healthy donors. Here immunoSEQ multiplex PCR was the method, and the copy in TCRdb shows in-frame clones only, minus some. The data hold approximately 91,000 clones, with around 84% observed a single time. The specimen sequenced was PBMCs. These receptors were obtained from a human donor in good health. The CDR3 runs from the conserved cysteine through the conserved F or W. D genes are given only for firm matches. Not all rows give a size; the values are once, few, many and, for expanded clones, a class.

TRBJ2-7,TRBV18,.,TRBD1,CASSPHQGDEQYF,TGTGCCAGCTCACCACACCAGGGGGACGAGCAGTACTTC
TRBJ2-5,TRBV18,few,TRBD1,CASSSGTGKETQYF,TGTGCCAGCTCATCCGGGACAGGGAAAGAGACCCAGTACTTC
TRBJ1-6,TRBV6-6,.,TRBD1,CASRGQGANSPLHF,TGTGCCAGCAGGGGACAGGGGGCAAATTCACCCCTCCACTTT
TRBJ1-6,TRBV7-9,.,TRBD1,CASSSRDRFNSPLHF,TGTGCCAGCAGCAGCCGGGACAGGTTTAATTCACCCCTCCACTTT
TRBJ2-4,TRBV19,.,TRBD2,CASSRGEGGRVIQYF,TGTGCCAGTAGTCGGGGTGAGGGAGGGCGGGTCATTCAGTACTTC
TRBJ1-6,TRBV18,.,.,CASSPRDTDSPLHF,TGTGCCAGCTCACCACGGGACACAGACTCACCCCTCCACTTT
TRBJ1-6,TRBV2,.,.,CASSPTGSSYNSPLHF,TGTGCCAGCAGTCCCACAGGGAGCTCCTATAATTCACCCCTCCACTTT
TRBJ1-1,TRBV6-5,.,.,CASSSPGGDTEAFF,TGTGCCAGCAGTTCCCCGGGAGGGGACACTGAAGCTTTCTTT
TRBJ2-1,TRBV7-3,.,.,CASSGGNPNEQFF,TGTGCCAGCAGTGGCGGCAACCCCAATGAGCAGTTCTTC
TRBJ2-7,TRBV5-1,.,TRBD2,CASGLAGVNEQYF,TGCGCCAGCGGGCTAGCGGGAGTGAACGAGCAGTACTTC
TRBJ1-2,TRBV18,few,.,CASSLTVDYGYTF,TGTGCCAGCTCATTGACAGTGGACTATGGCTACACCTTC
TRBJ1-2,TRBV27,.,.,CASSLARDYGYTF,TGTGCCAGCAGTTTGGCCAGGGACTATGGCTACACCTTC
TRBJ1-6,TRBV6-5,.,TRBD1,CASSYGDRIYGSPLHF,TGTGCCAGCAGCTACGGGGACAGGATTTACGGTTCACCCCTCCACTTT
TRBJ2-2,TRBV15,few,.,CATSGSSCRGAVF,TGTGCCACCAGCGGTTCAAGTTGCCGGGGAGCTGTTTTT
TRBJ2-7,TRBV18,once,TRBD2,CASSPRLAASYEQYF,TGTGCCAGCTCACCTCGACTAGCGGCTTCCTACGAGCAGTACTTC
TRBJ1-2,TRBV7-2,.,.,CASSDRGQPYGYTF,TGTGCCAGCAGCGACCGCGGACAGCCATATGGCTACACCTTC
TRBJ2-2,TRBV4-3,.,TRBD2,CASSPGLAGGPDTGELFF,TGCGCCAGCAGCCCGGGACTAGCGGGAGGGCCCGACACCGGGGAGCTGTTTTTT
TRBJ2-3,TRBV5-1,.,TRBD2,CASSLGLDPTDTQYF,TGCGCCAGCAGCCTGGGACTAGACCCCACAGATACGCAGTATTTT
TRBJ2-1,TRBV7-9,.,TRBD1,CASRGQISYNEQFF,TGTGCCAGCAGGGGACAGATCTCATACAATGAGCAGTTCTTC
TRBJ1-2,TRBV9,.,.,CASSFQTLNYGYTF,TGTGCCAGCAGCTTCCAGACTCTCAACTATGGCTACACCTTC
TRBJ1-4,TRBV28,few,.,CASTHRRTAKNEKLFF,TGTGCCAGCACCCACCGACGGACAGCAAAAAATGAAAAACTGTTTTTT
TRBJ2-2,TRBV28,once,TRBD1,CASSSGQGNTGELFF,TGTGCCAGCAGCTCGGGACAGGGTAACACCGGGGAGCTGTTTTTT
TRBJ1-2,TRBV11-2,.,.,CASSSSPGLPRGYTF,TGTGCCAGCAGCTCTAGTCCGGGACTACCCAGAGGCTACACCTTC
TRBJ2-7,TRBV25-1,.,TRBD1,CASSESPGQGVFLEQYF,TGTGCCAGCAGTGAATCCCCGGGTCAGGGGGTCTTCTTGGAGCAGTACTTC
TRBJ1-1,TRBV30,.,.,CAWLSISGTEAFF,TGTGCCTGGCTTAGTATTTCGGGGACTGAAGCTTTCTTT
TRBJ2-1,TRBV7-6,.,.,CASSPLGGDAYNEQFF,TGTGCCAGCAGCCCACTGGGCGGGGACGCCTACAATGAGCAGTTCTTC
TRBJ2-1,TRBV7-7,few,TRBD1,CASSAGTGGFYVNEQFF,TGTGCTAGCAGCGCCGGGACAGGGGGGTTTTATGTGAATGAGCAGTTCTTC
TRBJ1-2,TRBV6-6,once,TRBD1,CASRSGTGGYGYTF,TGTGCCAGCAGAAGCGGGACAGGGGGCTATGGCTACACCTTC
TRBJ2-1,TRBV25-1,once,TRBD2,CASSESSGRLIEQFF,TGTGCCAGCAGTGAGTCCAGCGGGAGGTTAATTGAGCAGTTCTTC
TRBJ2-3,TRBV7-6,.,TRBD1,CASSFRQGTDTQYF,TGTGCCAGCAGCTTCCGACAGGGGACAGATACGCAGTATTTT
TRBJ2-1,TRBV7-2,.,.,CASSGPLGPYNEQFF,TGTGCCAGCAGCGGCCCACTAGGCCCCTACAATGAGCAGTTCTTC
TRBJ1-1,TRBV4-1,.,.,CASRTGLNTEAFF,TGCGCCAGCAGGACGGGATTGAACACTGAAGCTTTCTTT
TRBJ1-1,TRBV27,.,.,CASSKFGGANTEAFF,TGTGCCAGCAGTAAATTTGGGGGGGCGAACACTGAAGCTTTCTTT
TRBJ2-3,TRBV13,.,.,CASSLRQVIDTQYF,TGTGCCAGCAGCCTAAGACAGGTCATAGATACGCAGTATTTT
TRBJ2-5,TRBV18,.,.,CASSPKGVQETQYF,TGTGCCAGCTCACCAAAAGGAGTCCAAGAGACCCAGTACTTC
TRBJ2-3,TRBV7-2,.,TRBD2,CASSSPWTSLQYF,TGTGCCAGCAGCTCTCCATGGACTAGCTTGCAGTATTTT
TRBJ2-3,TRBV7-9,.,TRBD2,CASRGTSFSDTQYF,TGTGCCAGCAGAGGGACTAGCTTTTCGGATACGCAGTATTTT
TRBJ1-3,TRBV10-3,.,.,CAISETVLAIYF,TGTGCCATCAGTGAGACAGTCTTAGCCATATATTTT
TRBJ1-1,TRBV29-1,.,.,CSVVGPGGTEAFF,TGCAGCGTTGTGGGTCCGGGAGGGACTGAAGCTTTCTTT
TRBJ2-2,TRBV10-2,.,.,CASIRGGGASTGELFF,TGCGCCAGCATTAGGGGAGGGGGGGCTTCGACCGGGGAGCTGTTTTTT